This T cell receptor (beta chain) was retrieved from a study of a mutant IDH1 vaccine in newly diagnosed glioma. Study overall: Vaccines were begun 4-6 weeks after radiotherapy alone, or with temozolomide cycles. Patients arrived already treated with radiotherapy, temozolomide, or both, most having had both.

Notes on the study in general: Immune responses induced by vaccination arose in approximately 93% of the patients.

Assay used: immunoSEQ multiplex PCR; TCRdb lists only in-frame clones, some missing. The sample has under 70,000 clones; approximately 81% are singletons. As to this clone: Antigen specificity is unknown.

The CDR3 extends over 14 amino acids. Germline V gives CDR1 WSHSY, CDR2 SAAADI. Time point noted: week 5, during vaccination. A 20-mer mutant IDH1 peptide at 300 ug was injected subcutaneously with topical imiquimod. Donors' newly diagnosed IDH1-mutant WHO grade 3 or 4 astrocytomas lacked nuclear ATRX. The TCR originated in a man aged 30-40 years with glioma. The sample was PBMCs, taken from a glioma patient whose treatment included an IDH1 peptide vaccine. The chain couples TRBV10-2 to TRBJ2-5; maybe TRBD1 (6 bases). The J call is in doubt because the DNA end fits TRBJ2-7 better. The chain's CDR3 is CASSAYRASYEQYF. DNA for the CDR3: TGCGCCAGCAGTGCGTACAGGGCCTCCTACGAGCAGTACTTC.